The 22 T cell receptor beta chains in this list originate from one sample, sequenced in a study of blood T cell repertoires in COVID-19. Method: immunoSEQ multiplex PCR; TCRdb's copy keeps in-frame clones and lacks some. The sample shows about 140,000 clones, about 76% of them seen only once. Sample: peripheral blood. The receptors shown here come from an elderly man with acute or convalescent COVID-19.

This chain joins TRBV6-5 and TRBJ2-5, with D possibly matching TRBD2 (6 bases). The CDR3 sequence is 15 residues long. V lost 8 bases, J lost 4 bases, and 20 bases lay in between. CDR1 and CDR2 (germline): MNHEY, SVGAGI. CDR3 sequence reads: CASSPKGGVSETQYF. The CDR3 DNA is TGTGCCAGCTCTCCGAAGGGAGGAGTATCAGAGACCCAGTACTTC.

This clone was seen a handful of times. This chain uses TRBV7-9 with TRBJ2-7, with a possible D match to TRBD2 (5 bases). This CDR3 has 13 amino acids. The V gene lost 4 bases and the J gene lost 5 bases, with 12 bases spanning the gap. Germline V gene sequence: CDR1 SEHNR, CDR2 FQNEAQ (reference sequence). The CDR3 protein is CASSSTVGDEQYF. DNA for the CDR3: TGTGCCAGCAGCTCGACGGTCGGGGACGAGCAGTACTTC.

V and J are TRBV3-1 (or the pseudogene TRBV3-2) and TRBJ2-1; possible D gene TRBD2, 6 bases. The germline V and J ends were trimmed by 10 bases and 2 bases, with 9 bases remaining between them. The CDR3 spans 12 residues. Germline values: CDR1 LGHDT, CDR2 YNNKEL (reference sequence). The CDR3 sequence is CATGGAYNEQFF. The CDR3 coding sequence is TGTGCCACCGGGGGAGCCTACAATGAGCAGTTCTTC.

The V and J genes are TRBV19 and TRBJ2-5; 7 nucleotides line up with TRBD1. The V and J ends lost 1 base and 5 bases, in that order; junction bases with no gene match: 13. The CDR3 is 17 residues long. Germline CDR1 is LNHDA and CDR2 is SQIVND (reference sequence). DNA for the CDR3: TGTGCCAGTAGTATAGGCCGACAGGGCTATTTGGCGGAGACCCAGTACTTC. Its protein is CASSIGRQGYLAETQYF.

V and J are TRBV19 and TRBJ2-3; a possible D gene is TRBD2 (7 bases). The CDR3 runs to 15 residues. Germline V gene lookup returns CDR1 LNHDA and CDR2 SQIVND (reference sequence). Trimming cost V 7 bases and J 2 bases, with 16 bases left between them. CDR3 in DNA: TGTGCCAGTATGGATGGGGGGGCCAACACAGATACGCAGTATTTT. Protein: CASMDGGANTDTQYF. The full variable domain, in which reference TRBV19 and TRBJ2-3 provide the parts outside the CDR3, is DGGITQSPKYLFRKEGQNVTLSCEQNLNHDAMYWYRQDPGQGLRLIYYSQIVNDFQKGDIAEGYSVSREKKESFPLTVTSAQKNPTAFYLCASMDGGANTDTQYFGPGTRLTVL.

The rearrangement joins TRBV6-5 to TRBJ2-2; D gene unclear. V lost 2 bases, J lost 1 base, and 5 bases lay in between. The germline gives CDR1 MNHEY, CDR2 SVGAGI. The CDR3 runs 14 residues. The CDR3 nucleotides read TGTGCCAGCAGTTACAGGAGGAACACCGGGGAGCTGTTTTTT. Its translation is CASSYRRNTGELFF.

This clone was found once. The rearrangement links TRBV7-9 to TRBJ2-7; possible D gene TRBD2, 5 bases. CDR1 is SEHNR and CDR2 is FQNEAQ in the germline V gene (reference sequence). V was trimmed by 5 bases and J by 1 base, leaving 9 bases between them. The CDR3 is made up of 13 amino acids. The CDR3 is CASSLRESYEQYF. As DNA, the CDR3 is TGTGCCAGCAGCCTCCGGGAATCCTACGAGCAGTACTTC.

The chain combines TRBV4-1 with TRBJ2-1; 8 bases match TRBD2. Germline assignment: CDR1 MGHRA and CDR2 YSYEKL. The V gene end was trimmed by 0 bases and the J gene end by 6 bases; junction bases not matched to a gene: 1. The CDR3 has 14 residues. CDR3 bases: TGCGCCAGCAGCCAAGAAGGACTAGCCAATGAGCAGTTCTTC. The encoded protein is CASSQEGLANEQFF.

The J gene is TRBJ2-5, the V gene TRBV9; a possible D gene is TRBD1 (5 bases). Germline CDR1 reads SGDLS; CDR2 reads YYNGEE. Trimming shortened V by 0 bases and J by 1 base, and 16 bases separated the two germline ends. This CDR3 contains 17 residues. In DNA form, the CDR3 reads TGTGCCAGCAGCGTAGGGGCGCCAGGGCGCGCCCAAGAGACCCAGTACTTC. This codes for CASSVGAPGRAQETQYF.

The rearrangement uses TRBV28 and TRBJ2-7; D gene ambiguous. CDR1 is MDHEN, CDR2 SYDVKM, per germline. The V end lost 3 bases, the J end lost 5 bases, and 17 bases lay between the germline ends. The CDR3 consists of 15 residues. In DNA, the CDR3 is TGTGCCAGCAGTTTTGTGACACCCCCCGTGAACGAGCAGTACTTC. Its translation is CASSFVTPPVNEQYF.

The genes are TRBV6-6 and TRBJ2-4; no clear D gene. Per germline, CDR1 MNHNY and CDR2 SVGAGI (reference sequence). V was cut by 2 bases and J by 1 base, with 6 bases left in between. There are 14 residues in the CDR3. CDR3 protein: CASSYEAAKNIQYF. DNA of the CDR3: TGTGCCAGCAGTTACGAGGCGGCCAAAAACATTCAGTACTTC.

V and J are TRBV2 and TRBJ2-3; possibly TRBD2 for D (5 bases). Germline loops: CDR1 SNHLY, CDR2 FYNNEI. There are 14 residues in the CDR3. V was shortened by 5 bases and J by 2 bases, with 11 bases between the two germline ends. CDR3 region: CASSPPGSTDTQYF. The CDR3 bases are TGTGCCAGCAGTCCTCCGGGGTCCACAGATACGCAGTATTTT.

The chain combines TRBV5-8 with TRBJ1-2; D is perhaps TRBD1 (6 bases). V dropped 2 bases and J dropped 7 bases, with 12 bases sitting between them. This CDR3 contains 13 residues. CDR1 and CDR2 from the germline V gene are SGHTS and YDEGEE. This CDR3 is CASSFRDTLGYTF. CDR3 nucleotide sequence: TGTGCCAGCAGCTTTAGGGACACTCTTGGCTACACCTTC.

This clone was counted a few times. In DNA form, the CDR3 reads TGTGCCAGTAGTACCCGACAGGGGACGAACACTGAAGCTTTCTTT. Its protein is CASSTRQGTNTEAFF. The chain employs TRBV19 and TRBJ1-1; 8 nucleotides line up with TRBD1. CDR3 length equals 15 residues. Looked up from germline, CDR1 is LNHDA and CDR2 is SQIVND (reference sequence). The trim removed 4 bases at V and 1 base at J, leaving 5 bases unmatched.

Only one count was recorded for this clone. V and J are TRBV5-1 and TRBJ2-3; D remains ambiguous. The CDR3 sequence is 16 residues long. Per the germline V gene, CDR1 is SGHRS and CDR2 is YFSETQ. Trimming took off 4 bases at V and 0 bases at J, with 15 bases between the two ends. CDR3 sequence reads: CASSPLGFTSTDTQYF. The CDR3, as DNA: TGCGCCAGCAGCCCTCTGGGCTTTACTAGCACAGATACGCAGTATTTT.

The V call is TRBV18, the J call TRBJ2-5; a weak D match, TRBD1 (6 bases). Germline CDR1 KGHSH, CDR2 LQKENI. The CDR3 is made up of 15 amino acids. Deletions cut 2 bases from V and 2 bases from J, with 12 bases between. The DNA of the CDR3 is TGTGCCAGCTCACCAGGGTCAGGGGTGCAAGAGACCCAGTACTTC. It specifies CASSPGSGVQETQYF.

This rearrangement joins TRBV7-2 to TRBJ2-7, with 9 bases lining up with TRBD1. Trimming at V came to 1 base and at J to 3 bases, leaving 7 bases not matched to a gene. In germline, CDR1 is SGHTA, CDR2 FQGNSA. There are 16 residues in the CDR3. The CDR3 DNA follows: TGTGCCAGCAGCTTAGATGGTATGGGACAGGGCTACGAGCAGTACTTC. It is translated as CASSLDGMGQGYEQYF.

This clone appeared once. The chain combines TRBV27 with TRBJ1-1, with unresolved D. Germline V gene lookup returns CDR1 MNHEY and CDR2 SMNVEV (reference sequence). The ends were cut back, 2 bases at V and 4 bases at J, with 8 bases in the middle. This CDR3 region has 13 residues. The CDR3, as DNA: TGTGCCAGCAGTTTAATGTCGGGCACTGAAGCTTTCTTT. It specifies CASSLMSGTEAFF.

This rearrangement joins TRBV19 to TRBJ2-7, with D perhaps TRBD2 (6 bases). Germline values: CDR1 LNHDA, CDR2 SQIVND (reference sequence). Deletions cut 5 bases from V and 0 bases from J, with 14 bases between. The CDR3 is 15 amino acids. The CDR3 nucleotides are TGTGCCAGTAGTCCACCGGGGAGGAGCTCCTACGAGCAGTACTTC. Its translation: CASSPPGRSSYEQYF. The whole variable domain, remainder taken from reference TRBV19 and TRBJ2-7, is DGGITQSPKYLFRKEGQNVTLSCEQNLNHDAMYWYRQDPGQGLRLIYYSQIVNDFQKGDIAEGYSVSREKKESFPLTVTSAQKNPTAFYLCASSPPGRSSYEQYFGPGTRLTVT.

This rearrangement joins TRBV4-1 to TRBJ2-1, with 9 bases matching TRBD1. This CDR3 is 14 amino acids long. CDR1 and CDR2 from the germline V gene are MGHRA and YSYEKL. The V gene end was trimmed by 4 bases and the J gene end by 7 bases; junction bases not matched to a gene: 5. CDR3 coding DNA: TGCGCCAGCAGCCCCGGACAGGGGTGGAATGAGCAGTTCTTC. Protein: CASSPGQGWNEQFF.

The V gene is TRBV7-3, the J gene TRBJ2-1; TRBD1 matches at 9 bases. CDR1 is SGHTA and CDR2 is FQGTGA in the germline V gene. The trim removed 2 bases at V and 5 bases at J, leaving 10 bases unmatched. CDR3 length: 17 amino acids. CDR3 region: CASSLDRDRVPHNEQFF. CDR3 sequence (DNA): TGTGCCAGCAGCTTAGACCGGGACAGGGTTCCACACAATGAGCAGTTCTTC.

The chain combines TRBV6-5 with TRBJ1-2; tentative D call: TRBD1 (5 bases). V was trimmed by 0 bases and J by 4 bases, leaving 12 bases between them. The CDR3 contains 15 residues. Germline V lookup: CDR1 MNHEY, CDR2 SVGAGI. In DNA form, the CDR3 reads TGTGCCAGCAGTTACTCCCTCGCTGGGGCCTATGGCTACACCTTC. Translating it yields CASSYSLAGAYGYTF.